The sequence of this T cell receptor (beta chain) was determined in a study of T cell responses to AZD1222 COVID-19 vaccine. The study, taken as a whole, reports: Baseline seropositivity occurred in only 5 to 7 AZD1222 recipients.

Concerning this clone: Its antigen remains unknown.

Assay: immunoSEQ multiplex PCR; the TCRdb copy retains only in-frame clones and omits some. Seen here are 120,000 or so clones, less than 95% observed once, and the top ten hold approximately 7.6%. Trimming removed 7 bases from V and 0 bases from J, with 26 bases in between. The CDR3 loop spans 19 amino acids. Germline V CDR1 and CDR2: SNHLY, FYNNEI. Sequenced here: peripheral blood, sampled on day 0 of AZD1222 vaccination. The receptor was derived from an adult in good health. This sequence joins TRBV2 and TRBJ2-3; perhaps TRBD2 as D (6 bases). CDR3 sequence: CASTLDGGASPTSTDTQYF. CDR3 nucleotide sequence: TGTGCCAGCACCCTTGACGGGGGTGCTAGCCCTACTAGCACAGATACGCAGTATTTT. Complete variable domain (other parts from reference TRBV2 and TRBJ2-3): EPEVTQTPSHQVTQMGQEVILRCVPISNHLYFYWYRQILGQKVEFLVSFYNNEISEKSEIFDDQFSVERPDGSNFTLKIRSTKLEDSAMYFCASTLDGGASPTSTDTQYFGPGTRLTVL.